This T cell receptor (beta chain) was sequenced for a study of OX40 agonist ivuxolimab in advanced cancers. Overall study context: Patients receiving dose escalation had hepatocellular carcinoma, melanoma, renal cell or head and neck cancer.

A note on this clone: Antigen unknown.

Using immunoSEQ multiplex PCR, the repertoire was profiled, and TCRdb retains in-frame clones only, with some absent. The sample yields 95,000 to 150,000 clones, around 95% seen once. Study conclusions and caveats: Doses of 0.1 to 3.0 mg/kg were accompanied by clonal expansion of CD4+ and CD8+ blood T cells by week 6.

In germline, CDR1 is SGHVS, CDR2 FQNEAQ. CDR3 length: 16 amino acids. The V end was cut by 2 bases, the J end by 0 bases, with 11 bases between. The sequencing used CD4+ or CD8+ T cells sorted from blood, collected in a trial of the OX40 agonist ivuxolimab. This clonotype was sampled from an adult with an advanced solid tumor such as melanoma, head and neck, liver or kidney cancer. The chain carries TRBV7-8 and TRBJ1-5; D call uncertain. The CDR3 DNA reads as TGTGCCAGCAGCTTAAGTGAGGGTTATAGCAATCAGCCCCAGCATTTT. Its protein product is CASSLSEGYSNQPQHF.